Detailed here is one T cell receptor (beta chain). Its target is unknown. The record originates from a study of tumor and adjacent non-tumor tissue in lung cancer. Background on the study: Histology: about a dozen adenocarcinoma, a couple of squamous cell carcinoma, 1 small cell lung cancer. Approximately 4 million productive TCRbeta reads were obtained per sample on average. Overall study results and limits: Significantly higher TCR diversity was found in tumor than normal lung.

The library came from three nested PCR rounds adapted from ARM-PCR protocols. Each CDR3 protein gets one entry after TCRdb re-called the multiplex PCR reads with MiXCR. The sample has about 110,000 distinct CDR3 sequences, roughly 80% seen once. RNA was extracted from bulk tissue without any cell sorting. This CDR3 is 11 amino acids long. Germline CDR1 is DFQATT and CDR2 is SNEGSKA (reference sequence). The chain links TRBV20-1 to TRBJ2-5; a weak D match, TRBD1 (6 bases). Sample: lung tumor tissue. This TCR came from a woman aged 55-69 years with non-small cell lung cancer. This CDR3 is CSSGGGGTQYF. DNA for the CDR3: TGCTCGAGTGGGGGCGGAGGGACCCAGTACTTC.